These T cell receptor beta chains were read from a single sample in a study of control samples from healthy donors and cancer patients. Generated by immunoSEQ multiplex PCR, the TCRdb table keeps only in-frame clones and is missing some. The sample includes over 150,000 clones, under 95% seen only once; the top ten take 1.1% to 1.5%. Sample: blood. Source of these receptors: a woman aged 18-30 years in good health. The CDR3 runs from the conserved cysteine through the conserved F or W. D genes are given only for firm matches. The listing skips clone size in some rows; elsewhere it reads once, few, many or a size class.

clone_size | j_call | d_call | v_call | cdr3_length | cdr3_aa | cdr3_nt
- | TRBJ2-6 | - | TRBV19 | 14 | CASSIDPGANVLTF | TGTGCCAGTAGTATTGACCCTGGGGCCAACGTCCTGACTTTC
- | TRBJ2-7 | - | TRBV6-5 | 13 | CASSRGGSYEQYF | TGTGCCAGCAGTCGAGGGGGATCCTACGAGCAGTACTTC
- | TRBJ2-3 | - | TRBV6-1 | 15 | CASSDALRTEDTQYF | TGTGCCAGCAGTGACGCCCTAAGGACGGAAGATACGCAGTATTTT
- | TRBJ1-2 | - | TRBV5-1 | 17 | CASSLELLWDTRYGYTF | TGCGCCAGCAGCTTGGAATTATTATGGGACACCCGGTATGGCTACACCTTC
- | TRBJ1-2 | TRBD1 | TRBV6-5 | 15 | CASKKKEGAGYGYTF | TGTGCCAGCAAAAAAAAAGAGGGGGCCGGCTATGGCTACACCTTC
- | TRBJ1-6 | - | TRBV28 | 13 | CASSLKRRGALHF | TGTGCCAGCAGTTTAAAACGGCGGGGGGCCCTCCACTTT
- | TRBJ2-1 | - | TRBV18 | 16 | CASSPRRGPSYNEQFF | TGTGCCAGCTCACCACGGCGGGGCCCCTCCTACAATGAGCAGTTCTTC
- | TRBJ2-1 | - | TRBV21-1 | 15 | CASSKHRGPSNEQFF | TGTGCCAGCAGCAAGCACAGGGGACCTTCCAATGAGCAGTTCTTC
- | TRBJ2-1 | - | TRBV25-1 | 12 | CASSGEYNEQFF | TGTGCCAGCAGTGGGGAATACAATGAGCAGTTCTTC
- | TRBJ1-1 | - | TRBV11-3 | 14 | CASSLGRTNTEAFF | TGTGCCAGCAGCTTGGGACGGACGAACACTGAAGCTTTCTTT
- | TRBJ2-1 | - | TRBV5-1 | 12 | CASSPDSNEQFF | TGCGCCAGCAGCCCCGACAGCAATGAGCAGTTCTTC
- | TRBJ2-2 | - | TRBV21-1 | 14 | CASLLRGRGGELFF | TGTGCCAGCCTCCTGAGGGGAAGGGGCGGGGAGCTGTTTTTT
once | TRBJ2-6 | - | TRBV11-3 | 13 | CASSLAGANVLTF | TGTGCCAGCAGCTTAGCTGGGGCCAACGTCCTGACTTTC
- | TRBJ2-5 | TRBD2 | TRBV6-6 | 14 | CASSRLAGQETQYF | TGTGCCAGCAGCAGACTAGCGGGGCAAGAGACCCAGTACTTC
- | TRBJ1-2 | TRBD1 | TRBV3-1/TRBV3-2 | 16 | CASSQADRGHSYGYTF | TGTGCCAGCAGCCAAGCCGACAGGGGGCACTCCTATGGCTACACCTTC
- | TRBJ1-1 | - | TRBV18 | 13 | CASSPRLKPEAFF | TGTGCCAGCTCACCACGTCTGAAACCTGAAGCTTTCTTT
- | TRBJ1-5 | TRBD1 | TRBV6-5 | 14 | CASGKTGANQPQHF | TGTGCCAGCGGAAAAACAGGGGCCAATCAGCCCCAGCATTTT
once | TRBJ1-2 | - | TRBV4-1 | 16 | CASSQVMQGRGYGYTF | TGCGCCAGCAGCCAAGTCATGCAAGGACGAGGCTATGGCTACACCTTC
- | TRBJ2-3 | - | TRBV7-2 | 15 | CASSLGLRPTDTQYF | TGTGCCAGCAGCTTAGGCTTGCGGCCTACAGATACGCAGTATTTT
- | TRBJ1-2 | - | TRBV5-6 | 14 | CASSLVQIYYGYTF | TGTGCCAGCAGCTTGGTGCAGATTTACTATGGCTACACCTTC
- | TRBJ1-4 | - | TRBV2 | 13 | CASIRDLDEKLFF | TGTGCCAGCATACGGGACCTTGATGAAAAACTGTTTTTT
- | TRBJ2-7 | - | TRBV28 | 15 | CASRSPGTPPYEQYF | TGTGCCAGCCGATCTCCCGGGACTCCTCCCTACGAGCAGTACTTC
- | TRBJ2-7 | TRBD2 | TRBV24-1 | 15 | CATGGLAADSYEQYF | TGTGCCACCGGGGGACTAGCGGCTGACTCCTACGAGCAGTACTTC
- | TRBJ2-1 | TRBD2 | TRBV29-1 | 16 | CSFRDGRFSGGNEQFF | TGCAGCTTCCGGGACGGCCGTTTTTCGGGGGGGAATGAGCAGTTCTTC
- | TRBJ1-2 | TRBD1 | TRBV2 | 14 | CASSAQGPHYGYTF | TGTGCCAGCAGTGCACAGGGGCCCCACTATGGCTACACCTTC
- | TRBJ2-7 | - | TRBV18 | 18 | CASSPNPSRPRYVYEQYF | TGTGCCAGCTCACCAAATCCTAGTCGGCCACGATACGTCTACGAGCAGTACTTC
- | TRBJ1-6 | TRBD1 | TRBV5-8 | 16 | CASSLTGGRSNSPLHF | TGTGCCAGCAGCCTGACAGGGGGCCGCAGTAATTCACCCCTCCACTTT
- | TRBJ1-2 | TRBD1 | TRBV5-6 | 16 | CASSLAPDRVFTGYTF | TGTGCCAGCAGCTTGGCCCCGGACAGGGTCTTCACTGGCTACACCTTC
- | TRBJ1-1 | - | TRBV29-1 | 13 | CSVEGSGRHEAFF | TGCAGCGTTGAAGGTTCGGGACGGCATGAAGCTTTCTTT
- | TRBJ1-2 | TRBD1 | TRBV7-2 | 16 | CASSPQGTGGRHGYTF | TGTGCCAGCAGCCCACAGGGGACAGGGGGTAGGCATGGCTACACCTTC
- | TRBJ1-2 | TRBD1 | TRBV18 | 14 | CASSPGQGNYGYTF | TGTGCCAGCTCACCGGGACAGGGGAACTATGGCTACACCTTC